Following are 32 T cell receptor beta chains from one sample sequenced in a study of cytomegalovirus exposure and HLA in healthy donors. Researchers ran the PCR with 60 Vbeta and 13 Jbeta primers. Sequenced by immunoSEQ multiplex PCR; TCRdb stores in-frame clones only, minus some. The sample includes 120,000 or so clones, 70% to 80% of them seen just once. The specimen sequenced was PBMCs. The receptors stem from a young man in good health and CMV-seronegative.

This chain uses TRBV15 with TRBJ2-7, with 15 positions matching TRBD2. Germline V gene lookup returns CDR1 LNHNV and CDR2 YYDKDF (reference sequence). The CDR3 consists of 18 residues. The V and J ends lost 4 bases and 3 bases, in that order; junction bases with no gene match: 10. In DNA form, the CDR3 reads TGTGCCACCAGCAATGGGAGGGGACTAGCGGGAGGAGACTACGAGCAGTACTTC. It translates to CATSNGRGLAGGDYEQYF. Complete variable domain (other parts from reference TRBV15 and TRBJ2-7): DAMVIQNPRYQVTQFGKPVTLSCSQTLNHNVMYWYQQKSSQAPKLLFHYYDKDFNNEADTPDNFQSRRPNTSFCFLDIRSPGLGDTAMYLCATSNGRGLAGGDYEQYFGPGTRLTVT.

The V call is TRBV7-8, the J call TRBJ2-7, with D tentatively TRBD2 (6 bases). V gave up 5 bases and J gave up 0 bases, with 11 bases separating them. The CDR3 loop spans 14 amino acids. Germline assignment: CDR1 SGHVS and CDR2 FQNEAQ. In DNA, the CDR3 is TGTGCCAGCAGCCCCCGGGAGAGCTCCTACGAGCAGTACTTC. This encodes CASSPRESSYEQYF.

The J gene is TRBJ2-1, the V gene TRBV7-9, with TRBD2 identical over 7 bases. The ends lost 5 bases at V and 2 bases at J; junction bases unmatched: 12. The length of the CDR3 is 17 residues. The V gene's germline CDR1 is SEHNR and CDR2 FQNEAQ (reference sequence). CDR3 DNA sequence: TGTGCCAGCAGCCCTTCTCGCGGGAGTCCAACCTACAATGAGCAGTTCTTC. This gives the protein CASSPSRGSPTYNEQFF. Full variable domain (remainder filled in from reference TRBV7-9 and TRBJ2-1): DTGVSQNPRHKITKRGQNVTFRCDPISEHNRLYWYRQTLGQGPEFLTYFQNEAQLEKSRLLSDRFSAERPKGSFSTLEIQRTEQGDSAMYLCASSPSRGSPTYNEQFFGPGTRLTVL.

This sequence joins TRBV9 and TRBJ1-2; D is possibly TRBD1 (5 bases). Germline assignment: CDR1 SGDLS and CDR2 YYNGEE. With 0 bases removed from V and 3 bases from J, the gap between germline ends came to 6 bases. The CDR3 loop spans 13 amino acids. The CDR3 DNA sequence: TGTGCCAGCAGCGTAGGGGGGGACTATGGCTACACCTTC. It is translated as CASSVGGDYGYTF.

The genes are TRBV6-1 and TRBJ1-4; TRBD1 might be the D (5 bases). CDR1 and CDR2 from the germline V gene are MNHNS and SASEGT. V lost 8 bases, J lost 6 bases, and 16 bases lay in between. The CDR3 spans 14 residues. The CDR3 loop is CASGRRGRDEKLFF. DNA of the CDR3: TGTGCCAGCGGGAGGAGGGGCAGGGATGAAAAACTGTTTTTT.

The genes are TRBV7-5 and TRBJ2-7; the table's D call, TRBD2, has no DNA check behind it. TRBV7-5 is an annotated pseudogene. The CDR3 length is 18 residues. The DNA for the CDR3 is TGTGTCAGAAGCTTAGATGGCAGCGGACCAGAGAGCTCCTACGAGCAGTATTTC. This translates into CVRSLDGSGPESSYEQYF.

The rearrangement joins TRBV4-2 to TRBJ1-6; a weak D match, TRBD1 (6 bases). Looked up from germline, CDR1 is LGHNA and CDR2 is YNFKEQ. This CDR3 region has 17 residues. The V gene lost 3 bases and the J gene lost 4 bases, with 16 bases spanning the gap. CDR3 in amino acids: CASSHTGSMGYNSPLHF. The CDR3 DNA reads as TGTGCCAGCAGCCACACAGGGAGCATGGGATATAATTCACCCCTCCACTTT.

CDR3 sequence (DNA): TGTGCCACCAGCAGCGGGAGTTATTACGAGCAGTACTTC. Translated: CATSSGSYYEQYF. V usage is TRBV15 and J usage is TRBJ2-7, with D tentatively TRBD2 (6 bases). The V gene's germline CDR1 is LNHNV and CDR2 YYDKDF (reference sequence). CDR3 length equals 13 residues. Trimming shortened V by 3 bases and J by 4 bases, and 10 bases separated the two germline ends.

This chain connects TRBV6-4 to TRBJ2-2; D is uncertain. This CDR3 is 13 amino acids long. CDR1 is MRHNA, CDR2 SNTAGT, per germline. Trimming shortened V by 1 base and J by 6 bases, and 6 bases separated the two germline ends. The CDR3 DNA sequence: TGTGCCAGCAGTGACTTATATGCCGGGGAGCTGTTTTTT. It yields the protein CASSDLYAGELFF.

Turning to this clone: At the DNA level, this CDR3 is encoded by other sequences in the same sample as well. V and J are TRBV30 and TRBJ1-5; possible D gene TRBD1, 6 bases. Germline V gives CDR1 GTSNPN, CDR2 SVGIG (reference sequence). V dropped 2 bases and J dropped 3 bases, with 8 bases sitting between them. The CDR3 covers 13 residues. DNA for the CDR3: TGTGCCTGGAGTACAGGGAACAATCAGCCCCAGCATTTT. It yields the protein CAWSTGNNQPQHF.

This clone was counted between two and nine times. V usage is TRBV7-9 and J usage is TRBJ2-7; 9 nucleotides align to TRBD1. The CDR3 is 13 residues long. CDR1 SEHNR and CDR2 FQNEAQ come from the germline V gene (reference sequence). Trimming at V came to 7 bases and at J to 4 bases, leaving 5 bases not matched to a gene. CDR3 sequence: CASKPGQGYEQYF. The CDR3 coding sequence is TGTGCCAGCAAGCCGGGACAGGGTTACGAGCAGTACTTC.

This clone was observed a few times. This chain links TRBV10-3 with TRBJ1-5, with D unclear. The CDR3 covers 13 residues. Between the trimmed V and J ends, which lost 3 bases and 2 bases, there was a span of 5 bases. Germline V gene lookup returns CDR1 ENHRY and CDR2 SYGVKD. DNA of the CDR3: TGTGCCATCAGTGACGGGGGCAATCAGCCCCAGCATTTT. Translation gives CAISDGGNQPQHF.

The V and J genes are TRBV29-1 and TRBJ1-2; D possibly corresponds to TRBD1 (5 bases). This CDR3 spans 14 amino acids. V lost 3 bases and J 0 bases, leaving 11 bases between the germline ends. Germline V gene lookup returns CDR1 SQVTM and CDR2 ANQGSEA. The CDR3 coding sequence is TGCAGCGTTGACAGGGCCGAGGCTAACTATGGCTACACCTTC. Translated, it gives CSVDRAEANYGYTF.

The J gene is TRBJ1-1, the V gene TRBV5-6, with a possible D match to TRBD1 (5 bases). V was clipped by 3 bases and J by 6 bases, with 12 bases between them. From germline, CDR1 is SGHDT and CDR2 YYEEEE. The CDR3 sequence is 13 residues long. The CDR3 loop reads CASSWARDSEAFF. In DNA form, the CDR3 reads TGTGCCAGCAGCTGGGCCAGGGACTCTGAAGCTTTCTTT.

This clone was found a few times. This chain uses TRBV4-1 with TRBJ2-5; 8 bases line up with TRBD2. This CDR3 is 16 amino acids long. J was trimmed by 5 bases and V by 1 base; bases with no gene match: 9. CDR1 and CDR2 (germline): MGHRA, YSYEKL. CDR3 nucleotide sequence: TGCGCCAGCAGCCAAGTACCGGGGGGGCAATTCGAGACCCAGTACTTC. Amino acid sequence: CASSQVPGGQFETQYF.

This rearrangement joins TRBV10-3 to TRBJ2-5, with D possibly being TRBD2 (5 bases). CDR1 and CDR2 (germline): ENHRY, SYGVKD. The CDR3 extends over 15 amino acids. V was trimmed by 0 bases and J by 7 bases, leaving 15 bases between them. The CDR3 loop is CAISESGDRLGTQYF. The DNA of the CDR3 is TGTGCCATCAGTGAGTCCGGGGATCGCCTCGGGACCCAGTACTTC.

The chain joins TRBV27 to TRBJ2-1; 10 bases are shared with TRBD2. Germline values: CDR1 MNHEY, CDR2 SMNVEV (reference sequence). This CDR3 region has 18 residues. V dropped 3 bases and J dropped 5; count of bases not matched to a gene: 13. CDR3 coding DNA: TGTGCCAGCAGTTTGGGGCTAGCGGGGGTCCCCTTTCACAATGAGCAGTTCTTC. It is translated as CASSLGLAGVPFHNEQFF.

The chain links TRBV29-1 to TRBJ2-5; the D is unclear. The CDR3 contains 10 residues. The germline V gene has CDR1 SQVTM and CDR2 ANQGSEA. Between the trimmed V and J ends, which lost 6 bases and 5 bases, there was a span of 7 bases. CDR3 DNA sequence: TGCAGCGTCGCGGAGGAGACCCAGTACTTC. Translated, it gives CSVAEETQYF.

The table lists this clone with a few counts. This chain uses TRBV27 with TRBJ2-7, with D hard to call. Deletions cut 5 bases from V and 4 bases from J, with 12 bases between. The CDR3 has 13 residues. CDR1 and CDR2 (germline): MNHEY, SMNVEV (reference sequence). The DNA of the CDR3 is TGTGCCAGCAGTGGCAGCGCGAATTACGAGCAGTACTTC. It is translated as CASSGSANYEQYF.

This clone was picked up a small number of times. The CDR3 loop is CASSLEGTGQGKSYTF. CDR3 sequence (DNA): TGTGCCAGCAGTTTGGAAGGCACGGGACAGGGTAAAAGCTACACCTTC. The chain carries TRBV28 and TRBJ1-2, with TRBD1 matching 9 bases. The germline V gene has CDR1 MDHEN and CDR2 SYDVKM. The CDR3 is 16 amino acids. V gave up 3 bases and J gave up 9 bases; unmatched junction bases: 14.

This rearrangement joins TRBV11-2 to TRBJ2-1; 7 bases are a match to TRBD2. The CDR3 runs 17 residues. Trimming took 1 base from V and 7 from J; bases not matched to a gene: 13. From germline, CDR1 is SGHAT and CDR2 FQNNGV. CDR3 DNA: TGTGCCAGCAGCTTAGGTCTTGGCGGGAGAAGCTGGAATGAGCAGTTCTTC. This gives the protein CASSLGLGGRSWNEQFF.

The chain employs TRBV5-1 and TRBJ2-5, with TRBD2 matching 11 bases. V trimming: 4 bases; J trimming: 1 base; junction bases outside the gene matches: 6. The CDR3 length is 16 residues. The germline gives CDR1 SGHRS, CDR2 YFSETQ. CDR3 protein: CASSPPGTSGQETQYF. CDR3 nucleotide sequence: TGCGCCAGCAGCCCACCCGGGACTAGCGGCCAAGAGACCCAGTACTTC.

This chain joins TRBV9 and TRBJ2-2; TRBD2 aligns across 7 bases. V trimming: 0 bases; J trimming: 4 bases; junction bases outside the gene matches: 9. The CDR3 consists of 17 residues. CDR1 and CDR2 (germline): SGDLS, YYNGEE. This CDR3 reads CASSVASGVVGTGELFF. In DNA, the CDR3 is TGTGCCAGCAGCGTAGCAAGCGGGGTCGTCGGCACCGGGGAGCTGTTTTTT.

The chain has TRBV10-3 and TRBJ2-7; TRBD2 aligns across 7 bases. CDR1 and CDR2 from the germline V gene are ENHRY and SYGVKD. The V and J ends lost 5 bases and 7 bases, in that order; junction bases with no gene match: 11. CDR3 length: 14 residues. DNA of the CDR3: TGTGCCATCAGTCCATCAGCGGGGAACGGGGAGCAGTACTTC. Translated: CAISPSAGNGEQYF.

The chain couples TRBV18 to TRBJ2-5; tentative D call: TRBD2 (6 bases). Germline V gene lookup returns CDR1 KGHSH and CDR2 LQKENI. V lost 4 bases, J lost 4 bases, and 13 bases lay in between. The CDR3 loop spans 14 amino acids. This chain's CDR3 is CASSQMEGPETQYF. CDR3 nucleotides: TGTGCCAGCTCACAGATGGAGGGACCAGAGACCCAGTACTTC.

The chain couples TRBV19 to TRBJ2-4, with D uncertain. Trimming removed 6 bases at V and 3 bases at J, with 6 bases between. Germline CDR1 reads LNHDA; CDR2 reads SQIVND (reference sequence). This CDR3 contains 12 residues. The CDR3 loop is CASRSVKNIQYF. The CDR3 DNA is TGTGCCAGTAGGAGTGTCAAAAACATTCAGTACTTC.

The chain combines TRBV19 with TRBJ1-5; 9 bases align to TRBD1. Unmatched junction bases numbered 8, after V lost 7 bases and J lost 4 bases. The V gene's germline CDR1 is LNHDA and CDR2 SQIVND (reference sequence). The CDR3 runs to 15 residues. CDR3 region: CASTLDRGLNQPQHF. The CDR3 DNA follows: TGTGCCAGTACCTTGGACAGGGGTCTAAATCAGCCCCAGCATTTT. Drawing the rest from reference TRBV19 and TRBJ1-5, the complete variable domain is DGGITQSPKYLFRKEGQNVTLSCEQNLNHDAMYWYRQDPGQGLRLIYYSQIVNDFQKGDIAEGYSVSREKKESFPLTVTSAQKNPTAFYLCASTLDRGLNQPQHFGDGTRLSIL.

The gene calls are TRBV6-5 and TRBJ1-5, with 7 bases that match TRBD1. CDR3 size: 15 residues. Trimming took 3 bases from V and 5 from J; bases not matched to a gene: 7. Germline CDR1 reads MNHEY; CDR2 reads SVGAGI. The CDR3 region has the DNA TGTGCCAGCAGTTATTCAGACAGGGCGGATCAGCCCCAGCATTTT. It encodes CASSYSDRADQPQHF.

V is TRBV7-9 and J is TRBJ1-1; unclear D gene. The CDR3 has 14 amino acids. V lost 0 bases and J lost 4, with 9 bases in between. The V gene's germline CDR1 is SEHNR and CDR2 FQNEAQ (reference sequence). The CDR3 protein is CASSLAVGGTEAFF. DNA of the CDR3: TGTGCCAGCAGCTTAGCGGTGGGAGGCACTGAAGCTTTCTTT.

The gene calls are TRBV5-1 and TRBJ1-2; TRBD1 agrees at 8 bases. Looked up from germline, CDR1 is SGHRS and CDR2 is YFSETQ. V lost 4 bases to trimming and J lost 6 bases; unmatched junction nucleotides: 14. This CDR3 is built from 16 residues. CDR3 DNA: TGCGCCAGCAGCATCTCGGACAGGGTATATGAAGATGGCTACACCTTC. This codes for CASSISDRVYEDGYTF.

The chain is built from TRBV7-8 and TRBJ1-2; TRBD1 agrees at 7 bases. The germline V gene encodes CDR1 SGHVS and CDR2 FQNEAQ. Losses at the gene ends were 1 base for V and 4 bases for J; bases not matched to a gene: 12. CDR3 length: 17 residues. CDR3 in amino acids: CASSLVLGQGGIYGYTF. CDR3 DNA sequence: TGTGCCAGCAGCTTAGTCTTGGGGCAGGGGGGAATCTATGGCTACACCTTC.

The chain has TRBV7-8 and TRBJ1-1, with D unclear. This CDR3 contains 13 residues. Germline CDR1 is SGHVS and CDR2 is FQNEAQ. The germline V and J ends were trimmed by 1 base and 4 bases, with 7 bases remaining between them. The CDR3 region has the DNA TGTGCCAGCAGCTTAGGGGCAGGCACTGAAGCTTTCTTT. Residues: CASSLGAGTEAFF.